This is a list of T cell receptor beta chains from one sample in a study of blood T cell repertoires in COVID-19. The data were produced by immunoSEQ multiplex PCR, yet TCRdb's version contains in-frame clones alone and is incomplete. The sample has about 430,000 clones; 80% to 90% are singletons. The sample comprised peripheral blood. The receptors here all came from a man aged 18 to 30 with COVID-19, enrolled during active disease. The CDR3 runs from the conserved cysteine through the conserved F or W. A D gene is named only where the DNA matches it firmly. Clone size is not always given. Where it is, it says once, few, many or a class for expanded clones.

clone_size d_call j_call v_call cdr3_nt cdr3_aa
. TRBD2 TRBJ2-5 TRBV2 TGTGCCAGCAGTACTAGCGGGGGGTCCCCTGGGACCCAGTACTTC CASSTSGGSPGTQYF
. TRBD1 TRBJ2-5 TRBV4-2 TGTGCCAGCAGCCAAGCACACTCTACAGGGGGCGAGACCCAGTACTTC CASSQAHSTGGETQYF
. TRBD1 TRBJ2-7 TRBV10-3 TGTGCCATCAGTGACAGGGGGAGTTCCTACGAGCAGTACTTC CAISDRGSSYEQYF
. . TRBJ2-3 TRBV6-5 TGTGCCAGCAGGGAGGCGGACTGGCGCACAGATACGCAGTATTTT CASREADWRTDTQYF
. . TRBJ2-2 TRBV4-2 TGTGCCAGCAGCCAAGTGATCTCTAACCCCGAGGAGCTGTTTTTT CASSQVISNPEELFF
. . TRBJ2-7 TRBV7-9 TGTGCCAGCAGCCCCAGGGTGTCCTACGAGCAGTACTTC CASSPRVSYEQYF
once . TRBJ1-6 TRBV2 TGTGCCAGCAGGTTCCGTATTGATTCACCCCTCCACTTT CASRFRIDSPLHF
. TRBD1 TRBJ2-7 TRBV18 TGTGCCAGCTCACAGGGGGCGTACGAGCAGTACTTC CASSQGAYEQYF
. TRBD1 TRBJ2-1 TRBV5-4 TGTGCCAGCAGCTTGCAACAGGGGAATGAGCAGTTCTTC CASSLQQGNEQFF
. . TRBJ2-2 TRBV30 TGTGCCTGGAGTGGAGCGGATATAACCGGGGAGCTGTTTTTT CAWSGADITGELFF
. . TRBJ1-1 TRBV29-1 TGCAGCGCCCCGAGGGGGTCTGAAGCTTTCTTT CSAPRGSEAFF
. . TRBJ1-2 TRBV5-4 TGTGCCAGCAGCCCGGACAGAGACTATGGCTACACCTTC CASSPDRDYGYTF
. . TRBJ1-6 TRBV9 TGTGCCAGCAGCGCAGGGTGGGGCGGGGATTCACCCCTCCACTTT CASSAGWGGDSPLHF
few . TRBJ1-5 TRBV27 TGTGCCAGCAGTTTGAGCCTCCATAGCAATCAGCCCCAGCATTTT CASSLSLHSNQPQHF
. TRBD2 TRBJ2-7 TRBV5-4 TGTGCCAGCAGCTTTGAGCGGGGTGGGTACGAGCAGTACTTC CASSFERGGYEQYF
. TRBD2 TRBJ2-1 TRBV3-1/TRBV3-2 TGTGCCAGCAGCCAAGGATCTAGCGGACTCTACAATGAGCAGTTCTTC CASSQGSSGLYNEQFF
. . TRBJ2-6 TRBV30 TGTGCCTGGAGTGTAGCGGGCGTCTCTGGGGCCAACGTCCTGACTTTC CAWSVAGVSGANVLTF
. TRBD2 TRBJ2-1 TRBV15 TGTGCCACCAGCAGGGGCCGGACTAGCGGACACAATGAGCAGTTCTTC CATSRGRTSGHNEQFF
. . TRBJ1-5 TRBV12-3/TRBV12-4 TGTGCCAGCAGTTCAGGCGGCAATCAGCCCCAGCATTTT CASSSGGNQPQHF
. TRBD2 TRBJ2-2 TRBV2 TGTGCCAGCAGCGGGACTAGCGGGGTCACCGGGGAGCTGTTTTTT CASSGTSGVTGELFF
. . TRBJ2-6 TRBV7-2 TGTGCCAGCAGCTTAGAGGGGGTCTCTGGGGCCAACGTCCTGACTTTC CASSLEGVSGANVLTF
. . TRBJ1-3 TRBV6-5 TGTGCCAGCACAGGGATCTCTGGAAACACCATATATTTT CASTGISGNTIYF
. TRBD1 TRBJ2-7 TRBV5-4 TGTGCCAGCAGCATGGACAGGAGCTCCTACGAGCAGTACTTC CASSMDRSSYEQYF
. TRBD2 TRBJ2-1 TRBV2 TGTGCCAGCAGCCGTAGCGGGGTCCCCTACAATGAGCAGTTCTTC CASSRSGVPYNEQFF
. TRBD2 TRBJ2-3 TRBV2 TGTGCCAGCAAAGGTAGCGGGAGTAAAAGCACAGATACGCAGTATTTT CASKGSGSKSTDTQYF
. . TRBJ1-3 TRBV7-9 TGTGCCAGCAGCTTAACAGTTGGAAACACCATATATTTT CASSLTVGNTIYF
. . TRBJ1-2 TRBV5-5 TGTGCCAGCAGCCCCGGACAGATCAACTATGGCTACACCTTC CASSPGQINYGYTF
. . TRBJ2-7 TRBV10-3 TGTGCCATCAGTGGAACAGGGAGCTCCTACGAGCAGTACTTC CAISGTGSSYEQYF
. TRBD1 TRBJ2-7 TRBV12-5 TGTGCTAGTGGTTTGGGGGACAGGGACTACGAGCAGTACTTC CASGLGDRDYEQYF
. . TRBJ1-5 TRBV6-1 TGTGCCAGCAGTGAAGAGCAGGGTCAGCGCAATCAGCCCCAGCATTTT CASSEEQGQRNQPQHF
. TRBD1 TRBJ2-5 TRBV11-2 TGTGCCAGCAGCTTAGACCCTCCGGACAGGGGGTTTCAAGAGACCCAGTACTTC CASSLDPPDRGFQETQYF
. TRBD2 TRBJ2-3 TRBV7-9 TGTGCCAGCAGCTTAGGTATAGCGGGAGGATCCCCAGATACGCAGTATTTT CASSLGIAGGSPDTQYF
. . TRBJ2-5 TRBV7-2 TGTGCCAGCAGCCACGAGTACCAAGAGACCCAGTACTTC CASSHEYQETQYF
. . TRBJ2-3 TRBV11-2 TGTGCCAGCAGCACAATGTCTAGCACAGATACGCAGTATTTT CASSTMSSTDTQYF
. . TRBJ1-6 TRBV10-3 TGTGCCATCAGTGTGTCAGGGGCGGATTCACCCCTCCACTTT CAISVSGADSPLHF
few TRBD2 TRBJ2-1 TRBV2 TGTGCCAGCAGTGAAGAGTCTGGCGGGAGGGCAGGGAATGAGCAGTTCTTC CASSEESGGRAGNEQFF
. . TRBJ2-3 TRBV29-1 TGCAGCGTTGTCAGGACTAGCACAGATACGCAGTATTTT CSVVRTSTDTQYF
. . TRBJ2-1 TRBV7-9 TGTGCCAGCAAGGGCGGGTTGAGCGATGAGCAGTTCTTC CASKGGLSDEQFF
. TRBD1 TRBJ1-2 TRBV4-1 TGCGCCAGCAGCCGAGACAGGGGGCGAAGTGGCTACACCTTC CASSRDRGRSGYTF
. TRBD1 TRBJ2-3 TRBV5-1 TGCGCCAGCAGCCCGACAGGGATCACAGATACGCAGTATTTT CASSPTGITDTQYF
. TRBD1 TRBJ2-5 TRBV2 TGTGCCAGCTATCAATCGGGACAGGGATATGGGACCCAGTACTTC CASYQSGQGYGTQYF
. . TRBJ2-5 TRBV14 TGTGCCAGCAGCCAGACTAGTCTGGAGACCCAGTACTTC CASSQTSLETQYF
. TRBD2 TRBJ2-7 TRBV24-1 TGTGCCACCAGCCTAGCGGGAGGCCTCGAGCAGTACTTC CATSLAGGLEQYF
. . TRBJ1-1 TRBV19 TGTGCCAGTAGTCCCTACCAGAACACTGAAGCTTTCTTT CASSPYQNTEAFF
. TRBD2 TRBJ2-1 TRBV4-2 TGTGCCAGCAGCCAAAGGACTAGCGGGAGGGCCAATGAGCAGTTCTTC CASSQRTSGRANEQFF
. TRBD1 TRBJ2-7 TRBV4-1 TGCGCCAGCAGCCTAGTAGGGGGACAGGGTGACGAGCAGTACTTC CASSLVGGQGDEQYF
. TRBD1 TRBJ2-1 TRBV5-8 TGTGCCAGCAGCTCCCCCCTGGGACAGGGGTGGGCCTGGCAGTTCTTC CASSSPLGQGWAWQFF
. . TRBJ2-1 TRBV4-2 TGTGCCAGCAGCCAAAAAGCCCACAATGAGCAGTTCTTC CASSQKAHNEQFF
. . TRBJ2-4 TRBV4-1 TGCGCCAGCAGCCAAGACCGCGGAGCAGGGGCGAGAACCAAAAACATTCAGTACTTC CASSQDRGAGARTKNIQYF
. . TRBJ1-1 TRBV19 TGTGCCAGTAGTAATACCGGGACGGGGGTAACTGAAGCTTTCTTT CASSNTGTGVTEAFF
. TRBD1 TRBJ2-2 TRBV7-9 TGTGCCAGCAGCTTAGGGACAGGGAGCACCGGGGAGCTGTTTTTT CASSLGTGSTGELFF
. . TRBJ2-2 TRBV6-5 TGTGCCAGCAGTAAACGGACAGAAAACACCGGGGAGCTGTTTTTT CASSKRTENTGELFF
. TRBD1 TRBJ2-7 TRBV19 TGTGCCAGTAGTCCCGGACAGGCCTACGAGCAGTACTTC CASSPGQAYEQYF